What follows are 25 T cell receptor beta chains derived from one specimen sequenced in a study of post-analysis software for immune sequencing data. These receptors have no identified antigens. Study conclusions and caveats: Compared with controls, patients had more of roughly five TRBV segments, including TRBV5-6, TRBV5-1 and TRBV20-1.

The library was made from cDNA and included unique molecular identifiers. MiXCR was run by TCRdb on the PCR reads, yielding one entry per CDR3 protein. The sample records hundreds of thousands of distinct CDR3 sequences, approximately 53% being singletons. The specimen sequenced was blood. The receptor source for this set is a girl under 18 with multiple sclerosis.

This clonotype was found once. The chain recombines TRBV12-3 or TRBV12-4 with TRBJ2-1; 8 nucleotides align to TRBD1. The DNA matches TRBJ2-7 better at its end, which makes the J call doubtful. The CDR3 extends over 15 amino acids. The CDR3 here is CASSPRQGAYNEQYF. The CDR3 nucleotides read TGTGCCAGCAGTCCCAGGCAGGGGGCCTACAACGAGCAGTACTTC.

The sample holds a few counts of this clonotype. This sequence joins TRBV29-1 and TRBJ2-3, with TRBD2 identical over 8 bases. After removal of 6 bases from V and 6 bases from J, the junction contained 11 bases not matched to a gene. This CDR3 has 14 residues. CDR1 and CDR2 from the germline V gene are SQVTM and ANQGSEA. The CDR3 sequence: CSVCLLAAGDTQYF. CDR3 sequence (DNA): TGCAGCGTCTGCCTACTAGCGGCGGGGGATACGCAGTATTTT.

This clonotype has a handful of counts. CDR3 DNA: TGTGCCAGCAGCTTACTGGAGAGCTCCTACAATGAGCAGTTCTTC. Protein: CASSLLESSYNEQFF. This sequence joins TRBV7-3 and TRBJ2-1; no firm D call. CDR1 is SGHTA, CDR2 FQGTGA, per germline. V lost 2 bases to trimming and J lost 0 bases, with 8 bases between them. This CDR3 has 15 amino acids.

The chain links TRBV6-4 to TRBJ1-2; a possible D gene is TRBD1 (5 bases). Trimming removed 3 bases from V and 8 bases from J, with 19 bases in between. Germline V gene lookup returns CDR1 MRHNA and CDR2 SNTAGT. The CDR3 extends over 15 amino acids. The CDR3 nucleotides are TGTGCCAGCAGTGAGGGGGGTTTACGGAACGGAGGCTACACCTTC. Its protein is CASSEGGLRNGGYTF.

The chain couples TRBV29-1 to TRBJ2-5; D may be TRBD1 or TRBD2 (5 bases each). CDR1 is SQVTM, CDR2 ANQGSEA, per germline. V was trimmed by 7 bases and J by 5 bases, leaving 14 bases between them. The CDR3 consists of 12 residues. CDR3 sequence reads: CSAGPNLETQYF. DNA of the CDR3: TGCAGCGCGGGACCGAACTTGGAGACCCAGTACTTC.

The CDR3 protein is CSARARDLYTF. CDR3 in DNA: TGCAGTGCTAGAGCTCGGGACCTCTACACCTTC. V is TRBV20-1 and J is TRBJ1-2, with D perhaps TRBD1 (5 bases). The CDR3 totals 11 residues. V was pared by 1 base and J by 10 bases, with 10 bases between. Germline V gene lookup returns CDR1 DFQATT and CDR2 SNEGSKA (reference sequence).

The V gene is TRBV5-1, the J gene TRBJ2-1; 9 bases are a match to TRBD2. CDR3 length: 17 residues. The V and J ends lost 2 bases and 2 bases, in that order; junction bases with no gene match: 8. Looked up from germline, CDR1 is SGHRS and CDR2 is YFSETQ. In DNA, the CDR3 is TGCGCCAGCAGCTTCCGCAGCGGGAGGATGACCTACAATGAGCAGTTCTTC. This gives the protein CASSFRSGRMTYNEQFF.

The rearrangement links TRBV24-1 to TRBJ2-1; tentative D call: TRBD2 (5 bases). The CDR3 consists of 16 residues. V was shortened by 5 bases and J by 6 bases, with 19 bases between the two germline ends. The germline V gene encodes CDR1 KGHDR and CDR2 SFDVKD. This CDR3 reads CATSAGSSRWGNEQFF. CDR3 sequence (DNA): TGTGCCACCAGTGCGGGTTCTAGCCGGTGGGGCAATGAGCAGTTCTTC.

This clonotype was detected only a few times. The genes are TRBV5-4 and TRBJ2-5; D gene uncertain. The CDR3 extends over 14 amino acids. The V and J ends lost 3 bases and 8 bases respectively, with 17 bases between them. Germline CDR1 is SGHNT and CDR2 is YYREEE (reference sequence). In DNA, the CDR3 is TGTGCCAGCAGCTACTACGACCAAGGAGAAACCCAGTACTTC. Amino acids: CASSYYDQGETQYF.

The sample holds one count of this clonotype. V is TRBV7-3 and J is TRBJ2-3, with TRBD2 matching 8 bases. V was pared by 3 bases and J by 0 bases, with 8 bases of the junction left unmatched. The CDR3 has 17 residues. CDR1 is SGHTA and CDR2 is FQGTGA in the germline V gene. DNA for the CDR3: TGTGCCAGCAGCTTGACCCTTAGCGGGAAGAGCACAGATACGCAGTATTTT. This gives the protein CASSLTLSGKSTDTQYF.

This clonotype was recorded a few times. The J gene is TRBJ1-6, the V gene TRBV2; D unclear. The V end was cut by 3 bases, the J end by 0 bases, with 3 bases between. The length of the CDR3 is 14 residues. Germline assignment: CDR1 SNHLY and CDR2 FYNNEI. CDR3 sequence: CASSDSSYNSPLHF. As DNA, the CDR3 is TGTGCCAGCAGTGATAGCTCCTATAATTCACCCCTCCACTTT.

This chain connects TRBV6-1 to TRBJ2-7; D perhaps matches TRBD2 (6 bases). Trimming cost V 3 bases and J 4 bases, with 22 bases left between them. Germline V CDR1 and CDR2: MNHNS, SASEGT. The CDR3 consists of 17 residues. CDR3 amino acids: CASSEVFAGLGGYEQYF. The CDR3 DNA follows: TGTGCCAGCAGTGAGGTTTTCGCGGGTTTAGGAGGGTACGAGCAGTACTTC.

The chain has TRBV29-1 and TRBJ1-1, with D possibly being TRBD1 (6 bases). This CDR3 has 13 residues. Looked up from germline, CDR1 is SQVTM and CDR2 is ANQGSEA. Trimming took 0 bases from V and 7 from J, leaving 12 bases between them. Here the CDR3 DNA reads TGCAGCGTTGAAGATCCCAGGGGTATTGAAGCTTTCTTT. This gives the protein CSVEDPRGIEAFF.

The rearrangement uses TRBV3-1 and TRBJ1-1, with 7 bases aligning to TRBD1. The V gene's germline CDR1 is LGHDT and CDR2 YNNKEL (reference sequence). With V trimmed by 5 bases and J by 1 base, 10 bases remained unmatched. The length of the CDR3 is 16 residues. Here the CDR3 reads CASSFHGTAKNTEAFF. The CDR3 DNA reads TGTGCCAGCAGCTTCCATGGGACAGCCAAGAACACTGAAGCTTTCTTT.

The V call is TRBV5-1, the J call TRBJ2-1, with 11 positions matching TRBD2. V gave up 0 bases and J gave up 0 bases; unmatched junction bases: 8. The CDR3 runs 19 residues. From germline, CDR1 is SGHRS and CDR2 YFSETQ. CDR3 region: CASSLGLAGSYSSYNEQFF. CDR3 coding DNA: TGCGCCAGCAGCTTGGGACTAGCGGGATCTTACAGCTCCTACAATGAGCAGTTCTTC.

This clonotype was seen a handful of times. This chain links TRBV12-3 or TRBV12-4 with TRBJ2-5; 8 nucleotides align to TRBD2. The CDR3 loop spans 14 amino acids. The junction had 4 bases not matched to a gene; V was cut back by 2 bases and J by 5 bases. DNA for the CDR3: TGTGCCAGCAGTTTAATAGCGGGGACGGAGACCCAGTACTTC. Translating it yields CASSLIAGTETQYF.

The V and J genes are TRBV18 and TRBJ2-3, with D hard to call. Germline V gene sequence: CDR1 KGHSH, CDR2 LQKENI. V lost 5 bases and J lost 1, with 13 bases in between. The CDR3 has 15 amino acids. The CDR3 region has the DNA TGTGCCAGCTCAACGGTGGTTTTTGGCACAGATACGCAGTATTTT. Translating gives CASSTVVFGTDTQYF.

This chain uses TRBV9 with TRBJ2-7; D is ambiguous. The CDR3 covers 11 residues. Trimming shortened V by 4 bases and J by 3 bases, and 5 bases separated the two germline ends. From germline, CDR1 is SGDLS and CDR2 YYNGEE. CDR3 protein: CASSKGYEQYF. The CDR3 nucleotides are TGTGCCAGCAGCAAGGGCTACGAGCAGTACTTC.

This clonotype occurred once. The rearrangement uses TRBV2 and TRBJ1-5; unclear D gene. The CDR3 contains 13 residues. CDR1 is SNHLY, CDR2 FYNNEI, per germline. V was clipped by 1 base and J by 6 bases, with 7 bases between them. The CDR3 region is CASSEGPGQPQHF. Here the CDR3 DNA reads TGTGCCAGCAGTGAAGGGCCCGGTCAGCCCCAGCATTTT.

J is TRBJ2-1 and V is TRBV3-1, with 8 bases fitting TRBD1. The J call may be mistaken, given a closer DNA end match to TRBJ2-7. The CDR3 extends over 15 amino acids. Germline V gene lookup returns CDR1 LGHDT and CDR2 YNNKEL (reference sequence). The CDR3 sequence: CASSLDRGIKSEQYF. CDR3 coding DNA: TGTGCCAGCAGCCTTGACAGGGGCATTAAGAGCGAGCAGTACTTC.

The J gene is TRBJ1-1, the V gene TRBV12-3 or TRBV12-4; 9 bases align to TRBD1. There are 15 residues in the CDR3. The J segment lost 4 bases and the V segment lost 5 bases, leaving 8 bases of the junction unmatched. CDR3: CASSLRDRVFTEAFF. Here the CDR3 DNA reads TGTGCCAGCAGTCTGCGGGACAGGGTGTTCACTGAAGCTTTCTTT.

The rearrangement joins TRBV5-1 to TRBJ2-7; 8 bases are a match to TRBD2. V was clipped by 0 bases and J by 4 bases; unmatched bases: 12. The CDR3 runs 17 residues. The V gene's germline CDR1 is SGHRS and CDR2 YFSETQ. CDR3 nucleotide sequence: TGCGCCAGCAGCTTGGCGGGCGCGGGGGGCCCTGCTTACGAGCAGTACTTC. The encoded protein is CASSLAGAGGPAYEQYF.

This chain joins TRBV27 and TRBJ2-3; 8 bases align to TRBD2. The CDR3 sequence is 15 residues long. Germline V lookup: CDR1 MNHEY, CDR2 SMNVEV (reference sequence). The J segment lost 2 bases and the V segment lost 6 bases, leaving 7 bases of the junction unmatched. CDR3 amino acids: CASSSTSGFTDTQYF. The DNA of the CDR3 is TGTGCCAGCAGCTCCACTAGCGGATTCACAGATACGCAGTATTTT.

This clonotype was observed a few times. The rearrangement links TRBV5-5 to TRBJ2-1; 8 nucleotides agree with TRBD2. The CDR3 is 15 residues long. Germline V gene sequence: CDR1 SGHKS, CDR2 YYEKEE (reference sequence). With V trimmed by 1 base and J by 9 bases, 9 bases remained unmatched. The CDR3 coding sequence is TGTGCCAGCAGCTTGATCCGGGGGGGAATAAGTGAGCAGTTCTTC. Protein sequence: CASSLIRGGISEQFF.

The chain is built from TRBV7-4 and TRBJ2-7; possibly TRBD2 for D (6 bases). The J call may be wrong; the DNA end is better matched by TRBJ2-5. The V gene's germline CDR1 is SGHVT and CDR2 SQSDAQ. CDR3 length: 17 residues. CDR3 residues: CASTTTPGVSPQETQYF. The CDR3 DNA reads as TGTGCCAGCACCACTACGCCGGGAGTCAGTCCCCAAGAGACCCAGTACTTC.